These 11 T cell receptor beta chains were sequenced from one sample in a study of cytomegalovirus exposure and HLA in healthy donors. Vbeta (60) and Jbeta (13) primers were used in the PCR. Measured with immunoSEQ multiplex PCR; TCRdb has only the in-frame clones, and not every one. The sample includes 180,000 or so clones, approximately 78% seen only once; the top ten take 2% to 2.5%. The material sequenced was PBMCs. The source is a human donor in good health.

The gene calls are TRBV5-1 and TRBJ1-4; maybe TRBD1 (5 bases). The length of the CDR3 is 16 residues. The ends were cut back, 0 bases at V and 7 bases at J, with 16 bases in the middle. Germline V gene lookup returns CDR1 SGHRS and CDR2 YFSETQ. The CDR3 DNA reads as TGCGCCAGCAGCTTGGAGTTCGGGGGAAGTCGTGAAAAACTGTTTTTT. This codes for CASSLEFGGSREKLFF.

This clone was counted only a few times. The chain combines TRBV2 with TRBJ2-3; 11 bases are shared with TRBD2. The CDR3 has 16 amino acids. CDR1 and CDR2 from the germline V gene are SNHLY and FYNNEI. V was pared by 6 bases and J by 5 bases, with 10 bases of the junction left unmatched. The CDR3 sequence is CASSDPLAGVGDTQYF. The CDR3 DNA reads TGTGCCAGCAGCGACCCACTAGCGGGGGTAGGAGATACGCAGTATTTT. Full variable domain (outside the CDR3, taken from reference TRBV2 and TRBJ2-3): EPEVTQTPSHQVTQMGQEVILRCVPISNHLYFYWYRQILGQKVEFLVSFYNNEISEKSEIFDDQFSVERPDGSNFTLKIRSTKLEDSAMYFCASSDPLAGVGDTQYFGPGTRLTVL.

This clone was observed a single time. The chain joins TRBV15 to TRBJ1-3, with TRBD1 as a possible D gene (5 bases). This CDR3 is built from 14 residues. The V gene's germline CDR1 is LNHNV and CDR2 YYDKDF (reference sequence). V was pared by 3 bases and J by 0 bases, with 6 bases between. The CDR3 bases are TGTGCCACCAGCAGGACAGTCTCTGGAAACACCATATATTTT. This gives the protein CATSRTVSGNTIYF.

The chain combines TRBV19 with TRBJ2-5; TRBD2 matches 14 bases. CDR3 length: 15 residues. Germline CDR1 and CDR2: LNHDA and SQIVND (reference sequence). The V and J ends lost 5 bases and 4 bases, in that order; junction bases with no gene match: 3. The chain's CDR3 is CASSAGLAGAETQYF. CDR3 nucleotide sequence: TGTGCCAGTAGTGCGGGACTAGCGGGGGCAGAGACCCAGTACTTC.

The chain joins TRBV11-2 to TRBJ2-5; 9 bases align to TRBD1. The CDR3 consists of 16 residues. Germline V gives CDR1 SGHAT, CDR2 FQNNGV. V was pared by 5 bases and J by 7 bases, with 14 bases of the junction left unmatched. The CDR3 spells CASSLNRDRVLWTQYF. CDR3 in DNA: TGTGCCAGCAGCCTCAACCGGGACAGGGTATTGTGGACCCAGTACTTC.

This chain links TRBV10-3 with TRBJ2-7, with 10 nucleotides matching TRBD1. With 1 base clipped from V and 6 bases from J, the junction kept 6 bases outside the gene matches. Germline V lookup: CDR1 ENHRY, CDR2 SYGVKD. The CDR3 is 15 residues long. In DNA, the CDR3 is TGTGCCATCAGTGAGTACCGGGACAGGGGAAGCGAGCAGTACTTC. Amino acid sequence: CAISEYRDRGSEQYF.

The chain couples TRBV2 to TRBJ1-2; 10 positions agree with TRBD1. V was pared by 1 base and J by 7 bases, with 3 bases of the junction left unmatched. This CDR3 spans 14 amino acids. The germline CDR1 and CDR2 sequences are SNHLY and FYNNEI. CDR3 region: CASSEGTGGGGYTF. The CDR3 DNA reads as TGTGCCAGCAGTGAAGGGACAGGGGGAGGTGGCTACACCTTC.

This clone came up once. V gene TRBV19 combines with J gene TRBJ2-6, with TRBD1 identical over 9 bases. The J segment lost 0 bases and the V segment lost 5 bases, leaving 5 bases of the junction unmatched. The V gene's germline CDR1 is LNHDA and CDR2 SQIVND (reference sequence). The CDR3 is made up of 17 amino acids. The DNA for the CDR3 is TGTGCCAGTAGTCCCGGGACAGGGCCCTCTGGGGCCAACGTCCTGACTTTC. Protein product: CASSPGTGPSGANVLTF.

V and J are TRBV6-6 and TRBJ1-6; 7 nucleotides agree with TRBD1. CDR1 MNHNY and CDR2 SVGAGI come from the germline V gene (reference sequence). The CDR3 runs to 14 residues. J lost 7 bases, V lost 7 bases, and 7 bases had no gene match. The CDR3 protein is CASTLTGRNSPLHF. The CDR3 region has the DNA TGTGCCAGCACCCTGACAGGGCGGAATTCACCCCTCCACTTT.

The chain uses TRBV6-1 and TRBJ1-5; possibly TRBD1 for D (5 bases). There are 16 residues in the CDR3. Germline V lookup: CDR1 MNHNS, CDR2 SASEGT. V lost 3 bases, J lost 4 bases, and 16 bases lay in between. The DNA of the CDR3 is TGTGCCAGCAGTGATACGAGGACACCCTCTAATCAGCCCCAGCATTTT. Amino acid sequence: CASSDTRTPSNQPQHF.

V usage is TRBV7-2 and J usage is TRBJ2-3; no firm D call. The CDR3 is 14 amino acids. Germline lookup yields CDR1 SGHTA and CDR2 FQGNSA. V shed 1 base and J shed 4 bases, with 9 bases lying between them. The CDR3 nucleotides are TGTGCCAGCAGCTTAGTGGGCCCCTCAGATACGCAGTATTTT. It codes for CASSLVGPSDTQYF. The full variable domain, its missing parts supplied by reference TRBV7-2 and TRBJ2-3, is GAGVSQSPSNKVTEKGKDVELRCDPISGHTALYWYRQSLGQGLEFLIYFQGNSAPDKSGLPSDRFSAERTGGSVSTLTIQRTQQEDSAVYLCASSLVGPSDTQYFGPGTRLTVL.